These 22 T cell receptor beta chains were all obtained from the same sample, sequenced in a study of blood T cell repertoires in COVID-19. Assay: immunoSEQ multiplex PCR; the TCRdb copy retains only in-frame clones and omits some. There are some 45,000 clones in the sample; about 89% occur only once, and just under 6.5% lies in the top ten. What was sequenced was peripheral blood. These TCRs come from a man in his 70s with active COVID-19.

Comments on this clone: The sample carries other DNA sequences with the same CDR3. The chain is built from TRBV19 and TRBJ2-3; 8 bases map to TRBD1. In germline, CDR1 is LNHDA, CDR2 SQIVND (reference sequence). With V trimmed by 5 bases and J by 3 bases, 7 bases remained unmatched. The CDR3 spans 15 residues. The CDR3 sequence is CASSLSGGLTDTQYF. In nucleotides, the CDR3 is TGTGCCAGTAGTCTCTCAGGGGGCTTGACAGATACGCAGTATTTT. Variable domain in full (rest from reference TRBV19 and TRBJ2-3): DGGITQSPKYLFRKEGQNVTLSCEQNLNHDAMYWYRQDPGQGLRLIYYSQIVNDFQKGDIAEGYSVSREKKESFPLTVTSAQKNPTAFYLCASSLSGGLTDTQYFGPGTRLTVL.

The rearrangement links TRBV5-1 to TRBJ1-6; D ambiguous. Germline assignment: CDR1 SGHRS and CDR2 YFSETQ. This CDR3 has 16 residues. V was trimmed by 2 bases and J by 8 bases, leaving 17 bases between them. The CDR3 region is CASSLEGGRVDSPLHF. The CDR3 coding sequence is TGCGCCAGCAGCTTAGAAGGAGGCCGGGTGGATTCACCCCTCCACTTT.

The CDR3 DNA is TGTGCCAGCAGTTACCAGGGGAACACTGAAGCTTTCTTT. Protein: CASSYQGNTEAFF. The chain uses TRBV12-3 or TRBV12-4 and TRBJ1-1; tentatively, D is TRBD1 (5 bases). This CDR3 spans 13 amino acids. With 4 bases removed from V and 1 base from J, the gap between germline ends came to 7 bases.

The chain recombines TRBV13 with TRBJ1-1; D remains unclear. Germline V lookup: CDR1 PRHDT, CDR2 FYEKMQ (reference sequence). Trimming cost V 3 bases and J 0 bases, with 17 bases left between them. The CDR3 consists of 17 residues. The CDR3 protein is CASSFINFRHLNTEAFF. CDR3 bases: TGTGCCAGCAGCTTTATAAACTTTAGACACTTGAACACTGAAGCTTTCTTT.

The chain joins TRBV30 to TRBJ2-4, with 8 bases aligning to TRBD1. Trimming cost V 4 bases and J 8 bases; bases outside gene matches: 10. The CDR3 consists of 14 residues. Germline V gene sequence: CDR1 GTSNPN, CDR2 SVGIG (reference sequence). CDR3 amino acids: CAWTKQGVGDIQYF. The CDR3 nucleotides read TGTGCCTGGACTAAACAGGGGGTGGGAGACATTCAGTACTTC.

The chain links TRBV3-1 (or the pseudogene TRBV3-2) to TRBJ1-1; 11 bases agree with TRBD1. Germline CDR1 reads LGHDT; CDR2 reads YNNKEL (reference sequence). Trimming removed 7 bases from V and 8 bases from J; junction bases left unmatched: 15. The CDR3 runs 16 residues. Here the CDR3 DNA reads TGTGCCAGCATCCGCAGGACAGGGGGCCACCAGAACGAAGCTTTCTTT. The encoded protein is CASIRRTGGHQNEAFF.

V is TRBV4-1 and J is TRBJ2-7; 9 nucleotides align to TRBD1. Looked up from germline, CDR1 is MGHRA and CDR2 is YSYEKL. The CDR3 totals 15 residues. The V and J ends lost 0 bases and 3 bases, in that order; junction bases with no gene match: 3. CDR3 sequence (DNA): TGCGCCAGCAGCCAAGATCTGGGACAGGGCTACGAGCAGTACTTC. Translation gives CASSQDLGQGYEQYF.

V is TRBV2 and J is TRBJ1-1; TRBD1 might be the D (6 bases). The CDR3 runs to 16 residues. Trimming shortened V by 1 base and J by 1 base, and 13 bases separated the two germline ends. Germline V CDR1 and CDR2: SNHLY, FYNNEI. In nucleotides, the CDR3 is TGTGCCAGCAGTGAAGGGTGGGGCAGGGGGAACACTGAAGCTTTCTTT. It is translated as CASSEGWGRGNTEAFF.

The V call is TRBV6-6, the J call TRBJ2-7; TRBD1 agrees at 11 bases. J was trimmed by 3 bases and V by 8 bases; bases with no gene match: 0. Germline CDR1 MNHNY, CDR2 SVGAGI (reference sequence). The CDR3 spans 12 residues. CDR3 residues: CASGTGGYEQYF. The CDR3 DNA follows: TGTGCCAGCGGGACAGGGGGCTACGAGCAGTACTTC.

The CDR3 is CASSSAWNRGRSGYTF. The CDR3 DNA reads TGTGCCAGCAGCTCGGCGTGGAACAGGGGGCGCAGTGGCTACACCTTC. The J gene is TRBJ1-2, the V gene TRBV5-4; 9 positions match TRBD1. V was pared by 3 bases and J by 7 bases, with 13 bases of the junction left unmatched. Germline CDR1 reads SGHNT; CDR2 reads YYREEE (reference sequence). This CDR3 is 16 amino acids long.

This rearrangement joins TRBV5-5 to TRBJ2-5, with 7 positions matching TRBD1. The germline V gene has CDR1 SGHKS and CDR2 YYEKEE (reference sequence). After removal of 2 bases from V and 5 bases from J, the junction contained 6 bases not matched to a gene. This CDR3 is built from 14 residues. CDR3 protein: CASSFGRGLETQYF. CDR3 in DNA: TGTGCCAGCAGCTTTGGCAGGGGGTTGGAGACCCAGTACTTC.

The gene calls are TRBV27 and TRBJ1-3; 7 bases line up with TRBD1. This CDR3 is built from 16 residues. V dropped 4 bases and J dropped 0; count of bases not matched to a gene: 6. Germline V CDR1 and CDR2: MNHEY, SMNVEV (reference sequence). CDR3 in DNA: TGTGCCAGCAGTTCAGGACAGGCGCACTCTGGAAACACCATATATTTT. Its protein is CASSSGQAHSGNTIYF.

The chain uses TRBV12-3 or TRBV12-4 and TRBJ1-5; perhaps TRBD1 as D (6 bases). The V end was cut by 4 bases, the J end by 6 bases, with 10 bases between. This CDR3 comprises 13 residues. The CDR3 nucleotides are TGTGCCAGCAGTTCGGGGGGCACTCAGCCCCAGCATTTT. It translates to CASSSGGTQPQHF.

The gene calls are TRBV5-1 and TRBJ2-7, with D possibly matching TRBD1 (6 bases). Per germline, CDR1 SGHRS and CDR2 YFSETQ. The ends were cut back, 4 bases at V and 8 bases at J, with 10 bases in the middle. The CDR3 spans 11 residues. The CDR3 nucleotides read TGCGCCAGCAGCGGACAGTCACAGCAGTACTTC. Protein sequence: CASSGQSQQYF.

The chain couples TRBV5-4 to TRBJ1-1, with a weak D call TRBD1 (5 bases). The CDR3 has 15 amino acids. V was pared by 4 bases and J by 1 base, with 14 bases between. Looked up from germline, CDR1 is SGHNT and CDR2 is YYREEE (reference sequence). The CDR3 loop is CASSPGGAENTEAFF. The CDR3 DNA is TGTGCCAGCAGCCCGGGCGGGGCCGAGAACACTGAAGCTTTCTTT.

The rearrangement uses TRBV6-5 and TRBJ1-1; D unclear. The CDR3 has 14 amino acids. Trimming cost V 8 bases and J 4 bases, with 17 bases left between them. From germline, CDR1 is MNHEY and CDR2 SVGAGI. The CDR3 spells CASLERVRRTEAFF. In DNA, the CDR3 is TGTGCCAGCTTGGAGAGGGTGCGGCGCACTGAAGCTTTCTTT.

This chain uses TRBV11-2 with TRBJ2-7; no definite D call. The germline CDR1 and CDR2 sequences are SGHAT and FQNNGV. V shed 0 bases and J shed 0 bases, with 6 bases lying between them. The CDR3 loop spans 14 amino acids. CDR3 coding DNA: TGTGCCAGCAGCTTAGATCTAAACTCCTACGAGCAGTACTTC. The encoded protein is CASSLDLNSYEQYF.

This clone was picked up one time. This rearrangement joins TRBV7-9 to TRBJ2-7; D is ambiguous. The germline V gene has CDR1 SEHNR and CDR2 FQNEAQ (reference sequence). The CDR3 has 13 residues. Between the trimmed V and J ends, which lost 2 bases and 2 bases, there was a span of 7 bases. CDR3 coding DNA: TGTGCCAGCAGCTTAATCAGTCCCTACGAGCAGTACTTC. Its protein is CASSLISPYEQYF.

The chain has TRBV10-3 and TRBJ2-7; D unresolved. V gave up 7 bases and J gave up 1 base, with 14 bases separating them. Germline CDR1 ENHRY, CDR2 SYGVKD. The CDR3 loop spans 14 amino acids. DNA for the CDR3: TGTGCCATCACGTCTCTCGCAGATTCCTACGAGCAGTACTTC. The encoded protein is CAITSLADSYEQYF.

The genes are TRBV9 and TRBJ1-6; TRBD1 might be the D (6 bases). V lost 1 base to trimming and J lost 10 bases, with 15 bases between them. CDR3 length equals 15 residues. Per germline, CDR1 SGDLS and CDR2 YYNGEE. CDR3 in DNA: TGTGCCAGCAGCGTATCTTGGACAGCTGCATCACCCCTCCACTTT. Its protein product is CASSVSWTAASPLHF.

The chain carries TRBV3-1 (or the pseudogene TRBV3-2) and TRBJ1-1, with D unresolved. Germline V gene data show CDR1 as LGHDT and CDR2 as YNNKEL (reference sequence). The CDR3 consists of 14 residues. Trimming pared 4 bases from V and 2 bases from J, leaving 11 bases between. Here the CDR3 reads CASSPRGQNTEAFF. As DNA, the CDR3 is TGTGCCAGCAGCCCCCGGGGTCAAAACACTGAAGCTTTCTTT.

This chain joins TRBV5-4 and TRBJ1-2, with D possibly matching TRBD1 (5 bases). Trimming took off 2 bases at V and 4 bases at J, with 6 bases between the two ends. From germline, CDR1 is SGHNT and CDR2 YYREEE (reference sequence). The CDR3 consists of 12 residues. The CDR3 DNA sequence: TGTGCCAGCAGCTTAGACAGCTATGGCTACACCTTC. Amino acids: CASSLDSYGYTF.